A single sample is the source of the 24 T cell receptor beta chains below, sequenced in a study of persistence of HIV-infected CD4 T cells. These receptors have no identified antigens. Sequencing used immunoSEQ version 4 in survey mode. Clones were read by immunoSEQ multiplex PCR, and TCRdb kept only the in-frame ones, dropping some. The sample contains 25,000 to 35,000 clones, roughly four fifths of which appear only once. Cells were stimulated with CMV-infected fibroblast lysates at about 10 ug/mL. CD40L-negative CD69-negative CD45RO-high memory CD4+ T cells were sorted as populations depleted of antigen-responding cells. The sample here was CD4+ T cells sorted from PBMCs after approximately 19-hour stimulation, taken from a patient who received antiretroviral therapy. The receptor source for this set is an adult man with HIV who was CMV-seropositive.

The rearrangement uses TRBV7-7 and TRBJ2-2, with 9 bases identical to TRBD1. V lost 2 bases to trimming and J lost 4 bases; unmatched junction nucleotides: 11. CDR1 is SSHAT, CDR2 FNYEAQ, per germline (reference sequence). The CDR3 length is 18 residues. The CDR3 here is CASSLHPTGGSVTGELFF. CDR3 nucleotides: TGTGCCAGCAGCTTACACCCTACAGGGGGCTCGGTCACCGGGGAGCTGTTTTTT.

This sequence joins TRBV29-1 and TRBJ1-1, with 7 nucleotides matching TRBD1. Per germline, CDR1 SQVTM and CDR2 ANQGSEA. The ends lost 4 bases at V and 1 base at J; junction bases unmatched: 3. The length of the CDR3 is 13 residues. The CDR3 nucleotides read TGCAGCGTTGCGACAGGGTCGAACACTGAAGCTTTCTTT. It encodes CSVATGSNTEAFF.

This clone was detected only once. The chain joins TRBV6-5 to TRBJ2-2, with 8 bases identical to TRBD1. The junction had 7 bases not matched to a gene; V was cut back by 6 bases and J by 4 bases. The CDR3 runs 15 residues. The germline V gene encodes CDR1 MNHEY and CDR2 SVGAGI. The CDR3 here is CASRRGQASTGELFF. The CDR3 coding sequence is TGTGCCAGCAGGAGGGGACAGGCCTCCACCGGGGAGCTGTTTTTT.

The chain recombines TRBV5-1 with TRBJ2-7; TRBD1 matches at 8 bases. The CDR3 extends over 13 amino acids. Germline CDR1 is SGHRS and CDR2 is YFSETQ. Trimming cost V 6 bases and J 1 base; bases outside gene matches: 3. The CDR3 loop reads CASTTGGSYEQYF. CDR3 DNA sequence: TGCGCCAGCACCACAGGGGGGTCCTACGAGCAGTACTTC.

V is TRBV2 and J is TRBJ2-1; D not certain. Germline CDR1 SNHLY, CDR2 FYNNEI. The CDR3 contains 11 residues. Trimming removed 3 bases from V and 4 bases from J, with 1 base in between. CDR3 residues: CASSEYNEQFF. The CDR3, as DNA: TGTGCCAGCAGTGAGTACAATGAGCAGTTCTTC.

This clone was seen a single time. The chain recombines TRBV3-1 (or the pseudogene TRBV3-2) with TRBJ1-1, with D perhaps TRBD1 (6 bases). V gave up 4 bases and J gave up 6 bases, with 15 bases separating them. Germline CDR1 and CDR2: LGHDT and YNNKEL (reference sequence). This CDR3 has 14 amino acids. The CDR3 DNA follows: TGTGCCAGCAGCCCCTTCAACAGGGTTGCTGAAGCTTTCTTT. Translating gives CASSPFNRVAEAFF.

The genes are TRBV6-2 or TRBV6-3 and TRBJ1-6; 7 bases agree with TRBD1. Germline CDR1 is MNHEY and CDR2 is SVGEGT. The CDR3 contains 15 residues. V was pared by 0 bases and J by 9 bases, with 5 bases of the junction left unmatched. DNA for the CDR3: TGTGCCAGCAGTTACTCGACAGGGAGTAGTTCACCCCTCCACTTT. Translating gives CASSYSTGSSSPLHF.

The chain uses TRBV6-1 and TRBJ1-2; 8 bases are shared with TRBD1. Germline CDR1 and CDR2: MNHNS and SASEGT. J lost 3 bases, V lost 5 bases, and 5 bases had no gene match. The CDR3 extends over 14 amino acids. CDR3 DNA: TGTGCCAGCAGTTCTGGACAGGGAGACTATGGCTACACCTTC. This encodes CASSSGQGDYGYTF.

The rearrangement joins TRBV20-1 to TRBJ1-2; D is undetermined. This CDR3 is built from 11 residues. Between the trimmed V and J ends, which lost 1 base and 5 bases, there was a span of 5 bases. CDR1 DFQATT and CDR2 SNEGSKA come from the germline V gene (reference sequence). This chain's CDR3 is CSARAGYGYTF. For the CDR3, the DNA is TGCAGTGCTAGAGCGGGGTATGGCTACACCTTC.

Notes on this clone: The same CDR3 is also encoded by other DNA sequences in this sample. The chain recombines TRBV9 with TRBJ1-3; the D gene is possibly TRBD1 (6 bases). Germline V lookup: CDR1 SGDLS, CDR2 YYNGEE. Trimming took off 2 bases at V and 0 bases at J, with 15 bases between the two ends. The CDR3 runs 17 residues. DNA of the CDR3: TGTGCCAGCAGCGTTGATCCCGGACAGAGCTCTGGAAACACCATATATTTT. Translated: CASSVDPGQSSGNTIYF.

The CDR3, as DNA: TGCGCCAGCAGCGTCTCCGGGACAGCGACAGATACGCAGTATTTT. Translating gives CASSVSGTATDTQYF. The chain links TRBV10-2 to TRBJ2-3; 7 bases are a match to TRBD1. CDR3 size: 15 residues. CDR1 WSHSY and CDR2 SAAADI come from the germline V gene. The ends lost 6 bases at V and 3 bases at J; junction bases unmatched: 9.

This clone was detected only once. The chain couples TRBV14 to TRBJ2-7; 12 nucleotides agree with TRBD1. CDR1 is SGHDN and CDR2 is FVKESK in the germline V gene. The CDR3 covers 16 residues. V shed 5 bases, J shed 3 bases, and the junction held 8 bases outside the gene matches. CDR3 in amino acids: CASSFTGTGGFYEQYF. The CDR3 bases are TGTGCCAGCAGCTTCACCGGGACAGGGGGCTTCTACGAGCAGTACTTC.

There are a few counts of this clone. V gene TRBV4-3 combines with J gene TRBJ1-1, with no clear D. V lost 0 bases, J lost 1 base, and 6 bases lay in between. The CDR3 is 14 residues long. CDR1 and CDR2 (germline): LGHNA, YSLEER. CDR3 sequence reads: CASSQDMGNTEAFF. CDR3 nucleotide sequence: TGCGCCAGCAGCCAAGATATGGGGAACACTGAAGCTTTCTTT.

As DNA, the CDR3 is TGTGCCAGCTCATCGGGACAGGGGTTGAATTCACCCCTCCACTTT. Its translation is CASSSGQGLNSPLHF. The chain is built from TRBV18 and TRBJ1-6, with 10 bases lining up with TRBD1. Germline loops: CDR1 KGHSH, CDR2 LQKENI. CDR3 length: 15 residues. The trim removed 5 bases at V and 7 bases at J, leaving 5 bases unmatched.

This sequence joins TRBV10-3 and TRBJ2-3; 9 positions match TRBD1. This CDR3 contains 15 residues. Germline V gene lookup returns CDR1 ENHRY and CDR2 SYGVKD. V was pared by 2 bases and J by 3 bases, with 3 bases of the junction left unmatched. This CDR3 reads CAISEPGQGTDTQYF. CDR3 in DNA: TGTGCCATCAGTGAGCCGGGACAGGGAACAGATACGCAGTATTTT.

The J gene is TRBJ2-2, the V gene TRBV7-3; 9 bases map to TRBD1. V lost 3 bases to trimming and J lost 7 bases; unmatched junction nucleotides: 6. Germline lookup yields CDR1 SGHTA and CDR2 FQGTGA. The CDR3 consists of 15 residues. The CDR3 loop reads CASSFTGGKGGELFF. The CDR3 region has the DNA TGTGCCAGCAGCTTCACAGGGGGCAAGGGCGGGGAGCTGTTTTTT.

The gene calls are TRBV18 and TRBJ1-4, with unresolved D. The CDR3 runs 13 residues. Deletions cut 2 bases from V and 7 bases from J, with 8 bases between. Germline V lookup: CDR1 KGHSH, CDR2 LQKENI. The CDR3 DNA reads as TGTGCCAGCTCACCAGACATCGGTGAAAAACTGTTTTTT. It specifies CASSPDIGEKLFF.

The V gene is TRBV20-1, the J gene TRBJ1-1, with a possible D match to TRBD1 (5 bases). The V end lost 3 bases, the J end lost 3 bases, and 14 bases lay between the germline ends. Germline CDR1 is DFQATT and CDR2 is SNEGSKA (reference sequence). The CDR3 consists of 14 residues. In DNA, the CDR3 is TGCAGTGCTAGTCCCCTACGGGGGGACACTGAAGCTTTCTTT. It translates to CSASPLRGDTEAFF.

The sample holds one count of this clone. The V call is TRBV7-2, the J call TRBJ1-2; 8 bases align to TRBD1. Looked up from germline, CDR1 is SGHTA and CDR2 is FQGNSA. CDR3 length equals 15 residues. V lost 5 bases, J lost 2 bases, and 7 bases stayed unmatched. Here the CDR3 reads CASSPTGQVNYGYTF. CDR3 DNA sequence: TGTGCCAGCAGCCCCACGGGACAGGTCAACTATGGCTACACCTTC.

This clone was detected a few times. Other nucleotide sequences in the sample specify the same CDR3. The genes are TRBV10-3 and TRBJ1-5; D gene unclear. Germline CDR1 ENHRY, CDR2 SYGVKD. The ends were cut back, 3 bases at V and 3 bases at J, with 3 bases in the middle. This CDR3 has 12 residues. The CDR3 sequence: CAISDSNQPQHF. CDR3 nucleotides: TGTGCCATCAGTGACTCCAATCAGCCCCAGCATTTT.

This clone came up once. The genes are TRBV3-1 (or the pseudogene TRBV3-2) and TRBJ1-6; perhaps TRBD1 as D (6 bases). CDR3 length: 16 residues. Trimming stripped 3 bases from V and 7 bases from J, with 16 bases between. Germline CDR1 and CDR2: LGHDT and YNNKEL (reference sequence). The CDR3 loop reads CASSHSGGRGNSPLHF. Here the CDR3 DNA reads TGTGCCAGCAGCCACTCGGGCGGGAGGGGGAATTCACCCCTCCACTTT.

The chain is built from TRBV3-1 (or the pseudogene TRBV3-2) and TRBJ1-2; 7 bases are a match to TRBD1. Germline loops: CDR1 LGHDT, CDR2 YNNKEL (reference sequence). The trim removed 6 bases at V and 4 bases at J, leaving 2 bases unmatched. The CDR3 has 12 amino acids. The CDR3 loop reads CASSTGAYGYTF. The CDR3, as DNA: TGTGCCAGCAGTACAGGGGCCTATGGCTACACCTTC.

The chain is built from TRBV18 and TRBJ1-3; maybe TRBD1 (5 bases). The germline CDR1 and CDR2 sequences are KGHSH and LQKENI. This CDR3 spans 19 amino acids. With 3 bases removed from V and 2 bases from J, the gap between germline ends came to 23 bases. For the CDR3, the DNA is TGTGCCAGCTCACCTCCGGGACGTACGTCAAGAGGCACTGGAAACACCATATATTTT. It translates to CASSPPGRTSRGTGNTIYF.

This sequence joins TRBV19 and TRBJ1-5, with D possibly TRBD1 on 5 matching bases. This CDR3 region has 15 residues. Per the germline V gene, CDR1 is LNHDA and CDR2 is SQIVND (reference sequence). V lost 5 bases to trimming and J lost 0 bases, with 11 bases between them. CDR3 bases: TGTGCCAGTAGTTCGGGACCGACTAGCAATCAGCCCCAGCATTTT. Protein sequence: CASSSGPTSNQPQHF.